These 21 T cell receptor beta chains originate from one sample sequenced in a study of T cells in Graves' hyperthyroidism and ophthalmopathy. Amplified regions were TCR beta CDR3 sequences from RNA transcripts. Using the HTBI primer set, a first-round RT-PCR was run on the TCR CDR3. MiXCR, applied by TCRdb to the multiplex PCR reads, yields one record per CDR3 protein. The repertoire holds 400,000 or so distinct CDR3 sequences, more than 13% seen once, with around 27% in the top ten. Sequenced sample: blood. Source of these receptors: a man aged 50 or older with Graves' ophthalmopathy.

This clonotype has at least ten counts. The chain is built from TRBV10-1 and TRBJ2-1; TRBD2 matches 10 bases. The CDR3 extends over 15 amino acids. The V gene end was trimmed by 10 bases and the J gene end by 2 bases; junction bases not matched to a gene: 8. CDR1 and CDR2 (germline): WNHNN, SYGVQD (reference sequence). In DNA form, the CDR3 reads TGCGCCAACAAGAGCAGCGGGAGGGCCTACAATGAGCAGTTCTTC. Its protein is CANKSSGRAYNEQFF.

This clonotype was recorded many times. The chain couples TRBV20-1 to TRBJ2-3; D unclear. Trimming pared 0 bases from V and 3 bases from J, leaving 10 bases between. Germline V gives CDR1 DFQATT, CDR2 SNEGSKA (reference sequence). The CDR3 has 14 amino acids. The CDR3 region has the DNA TGCAGTGCTAGAGATCGCTGGATAACAGATACGCAGTATTTT. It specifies CSARDRWITDTQYF.

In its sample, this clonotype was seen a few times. The CDR3 here is CASSEAFSSTDTQYF. CDR3 sequence (DNA): TGTGCCAGCAGTGAAGCGTTCTCTAGCACAGATACGCAGTATTTT. The chain links TRBV6-1 to TRBJ2-3, with D hard to call. Trimming shortened V by 0 bases and J by 0 bases, and 7 bases separated the two germline ends. Germline V lookup: CDR1 MNHNS, CDR2 SASEGT. The CDR3 is made up of 15 amino acids.

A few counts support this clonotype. CDR3 in amino acids: CASSIIASSTDTQYF. CDR3 DNA sequence: TGTGCCAGTAGTATCATAGCGTCTAGCACAGATACGCAGTATTTT. This chain links TRBV19 with TRBJ2-3; D might be TRBD2 (5 bases). Trimming shortened V by 3 bases and J by 0 bases, and 10 bases separated the two germline ends. The CDR3 is made up of 15 amino acids. Germline V gives CDR1 LNHDA, CDR2 SQIVND (reference sequence).

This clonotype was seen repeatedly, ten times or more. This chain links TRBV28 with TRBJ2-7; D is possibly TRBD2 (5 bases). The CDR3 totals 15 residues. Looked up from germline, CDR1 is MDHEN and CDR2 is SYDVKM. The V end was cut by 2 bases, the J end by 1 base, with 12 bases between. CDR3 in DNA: TGTGCCAGCAGTTTAGCTCTTCGGGGTTCCTACGAGCAGTACTTC. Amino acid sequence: CASSLALRGSYEQYF. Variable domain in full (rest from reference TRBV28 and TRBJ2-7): DVKVTQSSRYLVKRTGEKVFLECVQDMDHENMFWYRQDPGLGLRLIYFSYDVKMKEKGDIPEGYSVSREKKERFSLILESASTNQTSMYLCASSLALRGSYEQYFGPGTRLTVT.

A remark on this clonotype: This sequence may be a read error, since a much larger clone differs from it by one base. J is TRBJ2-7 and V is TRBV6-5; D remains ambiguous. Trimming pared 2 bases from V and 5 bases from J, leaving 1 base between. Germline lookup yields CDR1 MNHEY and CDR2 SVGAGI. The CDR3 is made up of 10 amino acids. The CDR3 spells CASSYNEQYF. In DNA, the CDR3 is TGTGCCAGCAGTTACAACGAGCAGTACTTC.

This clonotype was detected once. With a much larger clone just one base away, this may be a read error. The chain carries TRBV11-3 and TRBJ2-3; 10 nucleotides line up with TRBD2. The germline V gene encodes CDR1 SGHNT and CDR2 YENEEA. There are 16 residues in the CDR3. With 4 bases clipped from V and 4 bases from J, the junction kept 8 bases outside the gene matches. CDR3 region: CASSSGLAVGADTQYF. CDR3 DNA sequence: TGTGCCAGCAGCTCCGGACTAGCGGTAGGGGCAGATACGCAGTATTTT.

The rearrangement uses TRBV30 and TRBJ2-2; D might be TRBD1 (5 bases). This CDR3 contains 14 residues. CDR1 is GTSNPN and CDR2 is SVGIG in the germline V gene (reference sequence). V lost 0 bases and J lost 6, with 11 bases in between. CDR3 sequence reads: CAWSVLVRAGELFF. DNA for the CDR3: TGTGCCTGGAGTGTGTTAGTCAGGGCCGGGGAGCTGTTTTTT.

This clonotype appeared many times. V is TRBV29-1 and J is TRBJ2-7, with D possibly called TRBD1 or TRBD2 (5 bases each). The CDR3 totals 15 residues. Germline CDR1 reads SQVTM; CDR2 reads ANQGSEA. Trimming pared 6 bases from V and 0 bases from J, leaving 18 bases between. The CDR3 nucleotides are TGCAGCGTGGCCCTGGGGGACCCAAGCTCCTACGAGCAGTACTTC. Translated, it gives CSVALGDPSSYEQYF.

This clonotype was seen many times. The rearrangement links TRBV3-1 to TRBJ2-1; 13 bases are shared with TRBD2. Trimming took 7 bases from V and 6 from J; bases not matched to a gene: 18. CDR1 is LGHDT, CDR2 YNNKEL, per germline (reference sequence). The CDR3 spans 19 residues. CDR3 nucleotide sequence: TGTGCCAGCAAGCCCGAGTGGACTAGCGGGAGAAATAGGGTCAATGAGCAGTTCTTC. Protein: CASKPEWTSGRNRVNEQFF.

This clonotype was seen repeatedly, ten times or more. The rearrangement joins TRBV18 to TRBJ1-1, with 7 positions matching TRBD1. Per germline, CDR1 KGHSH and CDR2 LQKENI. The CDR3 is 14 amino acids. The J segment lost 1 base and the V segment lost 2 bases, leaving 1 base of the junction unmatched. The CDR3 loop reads CASSPGQANTEAFF. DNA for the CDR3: TGTGCCAGCTCACCAGGACAGGCGAACACTGAAGCTTTCTTT.

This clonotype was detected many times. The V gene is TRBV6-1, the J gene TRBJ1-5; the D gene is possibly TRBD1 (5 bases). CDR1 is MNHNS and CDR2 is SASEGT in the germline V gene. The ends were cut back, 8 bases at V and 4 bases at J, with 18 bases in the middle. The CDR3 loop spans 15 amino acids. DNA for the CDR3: TGTGCCAGCGGGAAGAGAGGGGTGGTAAATCAGCCCCAGCATTTT. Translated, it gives CASGKRGVVNQPQHF.

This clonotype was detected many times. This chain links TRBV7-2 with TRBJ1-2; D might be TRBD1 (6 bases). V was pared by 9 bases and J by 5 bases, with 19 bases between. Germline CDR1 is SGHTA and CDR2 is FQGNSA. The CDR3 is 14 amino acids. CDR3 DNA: TGTGCCAGTGCAGGGACACGGTATGGATATGGCTACACCTTC. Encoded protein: CASAGTRYGYGYTF.

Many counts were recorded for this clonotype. DNA for the CDR3: TGTGCCAGCAGACTTCAGGGGAGCTCCTATAATTCACCCCTCCACTTT. It is translated as CASRLQGSSYNSPLHF. V gene TRBV28 combines with J gene TRBJ1-6; a weak D match, TRBD1 (6 bases). The germline V gene encodes CDR1 MDHEN and CDR2 SYDVKM. V was trimmed by 6 bases and J by 0 bases, leaving 12 bases between them. The CDR3 totals 16 residues.

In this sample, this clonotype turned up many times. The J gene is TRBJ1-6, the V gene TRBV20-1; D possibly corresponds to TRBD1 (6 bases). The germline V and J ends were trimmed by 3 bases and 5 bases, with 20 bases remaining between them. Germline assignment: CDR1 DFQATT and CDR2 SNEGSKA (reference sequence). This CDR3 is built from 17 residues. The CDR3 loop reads CSASGQGNRNDNSPLHF. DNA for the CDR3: TGCAGTGCTAGTGGGCAGGGGAATCGAAACGATAATTCACCCCTCCACTTT.

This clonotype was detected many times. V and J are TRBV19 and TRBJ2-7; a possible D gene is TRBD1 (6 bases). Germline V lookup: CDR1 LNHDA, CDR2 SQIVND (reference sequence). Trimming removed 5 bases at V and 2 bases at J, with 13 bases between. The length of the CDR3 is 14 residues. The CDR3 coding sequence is TGTGCCAGTAGTGTTGGACAGCGTACCTACGAGCAGTACTTC. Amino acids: CASSVGQRTYEQYF.

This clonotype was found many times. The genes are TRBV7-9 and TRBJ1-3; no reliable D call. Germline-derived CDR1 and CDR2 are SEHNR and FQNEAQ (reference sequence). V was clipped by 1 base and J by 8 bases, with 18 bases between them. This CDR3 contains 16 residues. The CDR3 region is CASSLGGRIQRDTIYF. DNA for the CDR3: TGTGCCAGCAGCTTAGGGGGAAGAATCCAAAGAGACACCATATATTTT.

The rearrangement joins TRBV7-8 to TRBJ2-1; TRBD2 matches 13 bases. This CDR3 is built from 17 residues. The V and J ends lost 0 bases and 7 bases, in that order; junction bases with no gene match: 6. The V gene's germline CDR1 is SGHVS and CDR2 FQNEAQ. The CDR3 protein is CASSLAWGLAGLNEQFF. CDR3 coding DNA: TGTGCCAGCAGCTTAGCGTGGGGACTAGCGGGATTAAATGAGCAGTTCTTC.

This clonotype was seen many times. The CDR3: CASSDSTGGSLEQYF. In nucleotides, the CDR3 is TGTGCCAGCAGCGACTCGACAGGGGGCTCGCTCGAGCAGTACTTC. The J gene is TRBJ2-7, the V gene TRBV28, with 10 bases that match TRBD1. The trim removed 6 bases at V and 6 bases at J, leaving 11 bases unmatched. This CDR3 has 15 amino acids. CDR1 and CDR2 from the germline V gene are MDHEN and SYDVKM.

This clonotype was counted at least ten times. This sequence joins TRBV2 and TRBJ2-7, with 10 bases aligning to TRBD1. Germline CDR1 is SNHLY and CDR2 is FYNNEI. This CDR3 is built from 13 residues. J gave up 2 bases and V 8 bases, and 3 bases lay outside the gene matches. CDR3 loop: CASGGQGAYEQYF. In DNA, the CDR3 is TGTGCCAGCGGAGGACAGGGGGCCTACGAGCAGTACTTC.

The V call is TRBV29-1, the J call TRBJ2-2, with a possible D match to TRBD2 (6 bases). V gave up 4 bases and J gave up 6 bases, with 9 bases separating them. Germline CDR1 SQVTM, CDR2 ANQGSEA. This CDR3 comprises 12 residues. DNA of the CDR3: TGCAGCGTTGCGGGGGTCCCCGGGGAGCTGTTTTTT. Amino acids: CSVAGVPGELFF.